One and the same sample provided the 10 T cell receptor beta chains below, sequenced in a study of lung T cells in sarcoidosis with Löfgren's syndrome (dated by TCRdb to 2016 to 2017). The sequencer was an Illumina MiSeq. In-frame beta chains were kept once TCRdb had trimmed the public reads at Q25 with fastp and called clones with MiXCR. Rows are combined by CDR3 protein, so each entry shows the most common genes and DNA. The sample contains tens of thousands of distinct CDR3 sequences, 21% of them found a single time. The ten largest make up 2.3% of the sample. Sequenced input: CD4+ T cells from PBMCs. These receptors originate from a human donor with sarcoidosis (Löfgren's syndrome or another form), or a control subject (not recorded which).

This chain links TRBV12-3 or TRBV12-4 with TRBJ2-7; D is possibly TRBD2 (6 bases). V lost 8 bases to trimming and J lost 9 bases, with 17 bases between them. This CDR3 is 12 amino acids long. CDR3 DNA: TGTGCCAGCGGAGGGTCCCTCGGTCGGCAGTACTTC. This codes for CASGGSLGRQYF.

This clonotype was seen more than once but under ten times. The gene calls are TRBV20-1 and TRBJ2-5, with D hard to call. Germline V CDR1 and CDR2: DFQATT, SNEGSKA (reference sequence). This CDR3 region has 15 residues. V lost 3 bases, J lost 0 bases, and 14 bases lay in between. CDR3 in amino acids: CSASVATQYQETQYF. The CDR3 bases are TGCAGTGCTAGTGTGGCGACGCAGTACCAAGAGACCCAGTACTTC.

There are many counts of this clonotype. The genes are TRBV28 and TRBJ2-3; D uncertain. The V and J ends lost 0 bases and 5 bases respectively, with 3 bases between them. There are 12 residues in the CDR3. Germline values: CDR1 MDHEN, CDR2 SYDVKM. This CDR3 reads CASSLWRDTQYF. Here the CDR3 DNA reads TGTGCCAGCAGTTTATGGAGAGATACGCAGTATTTT.

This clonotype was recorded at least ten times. The CDR3 coding sequence is TGTGCCAGCAGTCCCGACCGTACAGGGAGAAACACCATATATTTT. Residues: CASSPDRTGRNTIYF. The chain links TRBV28 to TRBJ1-3; tentative D call: TRBD1 (6 bases). Germline loops: CDR1 MDHEN, CDR2 SYDVKM. The CDR3 extends over 15 amino acids. V dropped 5 bases and J dropped 5 bases, with 16 bases sitting between them.

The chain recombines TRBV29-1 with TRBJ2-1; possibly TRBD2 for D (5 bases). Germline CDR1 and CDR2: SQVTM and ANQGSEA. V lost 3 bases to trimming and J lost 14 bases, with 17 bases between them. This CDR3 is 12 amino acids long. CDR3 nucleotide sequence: TGCAGCGTTGAGATCATCTCCGGAGCGGAGTTCTTC. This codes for CSVEIISGAEFF.

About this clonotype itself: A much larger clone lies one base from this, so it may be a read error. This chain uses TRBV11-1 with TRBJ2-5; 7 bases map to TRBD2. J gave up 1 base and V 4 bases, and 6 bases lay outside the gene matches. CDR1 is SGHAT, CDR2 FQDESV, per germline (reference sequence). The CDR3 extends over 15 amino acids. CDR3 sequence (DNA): TGTGCCAGCAGCTCTGGACTAGTGGCCCAAGAGACCCAGTACTTC. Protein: CASSSGLVAQETQYF.

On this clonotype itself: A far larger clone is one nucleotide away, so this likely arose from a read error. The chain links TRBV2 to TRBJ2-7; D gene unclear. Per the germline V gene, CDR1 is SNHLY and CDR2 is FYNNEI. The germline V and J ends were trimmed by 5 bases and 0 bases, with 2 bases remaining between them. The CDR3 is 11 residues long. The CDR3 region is CASSISYEQYF. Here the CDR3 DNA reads TGTGCCAGCAGTATCTCCTACGAGCAGTACTTC.

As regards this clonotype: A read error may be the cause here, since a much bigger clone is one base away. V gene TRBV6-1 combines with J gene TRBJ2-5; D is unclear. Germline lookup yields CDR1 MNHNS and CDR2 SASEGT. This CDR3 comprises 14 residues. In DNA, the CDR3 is TGTGCCAGCAGTGAACGAACAGTTCAAGGGACCCAGTACTTC. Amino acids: CASSERTVQGTQYF.

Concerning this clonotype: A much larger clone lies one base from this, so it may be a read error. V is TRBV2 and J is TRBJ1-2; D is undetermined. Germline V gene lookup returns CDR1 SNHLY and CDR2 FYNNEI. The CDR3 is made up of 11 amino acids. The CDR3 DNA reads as TGTGCCAGCAGCTTCGGATCTGGCGACAACTTC. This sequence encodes CASSFGSGDNF.

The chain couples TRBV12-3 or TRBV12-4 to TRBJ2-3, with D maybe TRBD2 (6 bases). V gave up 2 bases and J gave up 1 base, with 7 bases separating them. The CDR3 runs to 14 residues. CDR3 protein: CASSLSGRTDTQYF. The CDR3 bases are TGTGCCAGCAGTTTAAGCGGGCGCACAGATACGCAGTATTTT.